This TCR beta chain stems from a study of T cells in Graves' hyperthyroidism and ophthalmopathy. Study-wide context: Initial diagnosis, before any treatment, was when peripheral blood was collected.

V gave up 6 bases and J gave up 2 bases, with 11 bases separating them. Germline CDR1 and CDR2: LGHNA and YNFKEQ. This CDR3 spans 14 amino acids. Amplification targeted TCR beta CDR3 regions from RNA transcripts. The primer set for the first-round RT-PCR of the TCR CDR3 was HTBI. TCRdb redid the calling of the multiplex PCR reads with MiXCR, one entry per CDR3 protein. The data hold under 650,000 distinct CDR3 sequences, with roughly 16% observed a single time. The table lists this clonotype with a few counts. Antigen: not known. The study's findings and limits: Among thyroid clonotypes expanded above 0.001, most also appeared in blood. Ophthalmopathy cases were set apart from stable hyperthyroidism by a 13 V-J model.

The chain employs TRBV4-2 and TRBJ2-4; D possibly corresponds to TRBD2 (6 bases). The specimen sequenced was blood. This clonotype originated in a woman aged 25 to 39 with Graves' hyperthyroidism. CDR3 amino acids: CASRPGASKNIQYF. The CDR3 coding sequence is TGTGCCAGCAGGCCGGGAGCCTCCAAAAACATTCAGTACTTC.